The entry that follows covers one T cell receptor (beta chain) sequence. Its antigen is as yet unknown. CDR3 length: 16 amino acids. The V end was cut by 2 bases, the J end by 0 bases, with 9 bases between. CDR1 SGHRS and CDR2 YFSETQ come from the germline V gene. TCRbeta library construction was performed incorporating unique molecular identifiers. TCRdb called the PCR reads again in MiXCR, with one record for every CDR3 protein. Of 800,000 to 1,000,000 distinct CDR3 sequences listed, roughly 29% are singletons. The data belong to a study of T-cell reconstitution after alpha-beta-depleted transplantation in children. Study-wide results and limits: Several hundred expanded graft clones reportedly were the source of alpha-beta T cells about two months after transplant. T-cell numbers and diversity, one year after transplant, stemmed largely from T cells that were newly produced. Surviving recipient T cells and thymic progenitors underlay high day-60 TCRbeta diversity in some patients.

The chain employs TRBV5-1 and TRBJ2-6; possibly TRBD1 for D (5 bases). The sequencing here drew on PBMCs, mostly from graft donor cells, taken 360 days after TCRalphabeta/CD19-depleted stem cell transplant. This sequence was found in a boy younger than two who had a stem cell transplant for SCID, so the T cells may come from the graft donor. The CDR3 DNA is TGCGCCAGCAGCTTCCGACAGCACTCTGGGGCCAACGTCCTGACTTTC. It specifies CASSFRQHSGANVLTF.